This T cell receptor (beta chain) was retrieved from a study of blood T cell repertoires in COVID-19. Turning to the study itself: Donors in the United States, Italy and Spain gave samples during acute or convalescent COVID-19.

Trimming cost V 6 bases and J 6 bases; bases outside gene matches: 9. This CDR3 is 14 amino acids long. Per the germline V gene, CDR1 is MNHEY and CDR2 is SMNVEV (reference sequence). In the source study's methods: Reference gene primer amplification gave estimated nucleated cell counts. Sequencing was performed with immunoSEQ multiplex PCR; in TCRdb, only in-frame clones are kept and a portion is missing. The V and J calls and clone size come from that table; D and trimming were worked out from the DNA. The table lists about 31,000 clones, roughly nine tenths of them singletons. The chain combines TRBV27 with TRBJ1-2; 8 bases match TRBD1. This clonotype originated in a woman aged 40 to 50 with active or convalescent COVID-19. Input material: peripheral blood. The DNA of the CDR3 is TGTGCCAGCAGAGTTGGAGCAGGGGGCCATGGCTACACCTTC. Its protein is CASRVGAGGHGYTF.